The 28 T cell receptor beta chains below come from one sample, sequenced in a study of T cell repertoires in cytomegalovirus infection. Antigens for these TCRs are unknown. TCRdb re-called the reads with MiXCR, one entry per CDR3 protein. This sample carries around 800,000 distinct CDR3 sequences, about 31% of them seen once, and the ten largest clones take 12%. The source was cultured CD8+ T cells from PBMCs, collected from culture after CMV antigen stimulation. These receptors came from a human donor in good health (CMV status not recorded). Some clones in this sample may be carry-over from other donors' samples.

Written as DNA, the CDR3 is TGTGCCAGCAGTCCTGGGGGACTTTACTACGAGCAGTACGTC. This sequence encodes CASSPGGLYYEQYV. The chain employs TRBV27 and TRBJ2-7; maybe TRBD2 (6 bases). V was clipped by 5 bases and J by 3 bases, with 14 bases between them. This CDR3 contains 14 residues. From germline, CDR1 is MNHEY and CDR2 SMNVEV (reference sequence).

This clonotype was seen more than once but under ten times. The chain couples TRBV7-9 to TRBJ1-1, with D possibly being TRBD1 (5 bases). CDR1 SEHNR and CDR2 FQNEAQ come from the germline V gene (reference sequence). Trimming took 3 bases from V and 8 from J, leaving 19 bases between them. The CDR3 has 15 residues. CDR3 sequence: CASSFVGTTQKEAFF. CDR3 DNA: TGTGCCAGCAGCTTCGTCGGGACTACCCAGAAAGAAGCTTTCTTT.

The chain joins TRBV4-3 to TRBJ1-2, with 7 bases matching TRBD1. J was trimmed by 4 bases and V by 2 bases; bases with no gene match: 13. Germline values: CDR1 LGHNA, CDR2 YSLEER. The CDR3 is 17 amino acids. The chain's CDR3 is CASSQLLTGAIRYGYTF. The CDR3 DNA reads as TGCGCCAGCAGCCAACTCCTCACAGGGGCAATTCGCTATGGCTACACCTTC.

Comments on this clonotype: This may be a read error: a much more frequent sequence differs by one nucleotide. The rearrangement links TRBV7-2 to TRBJ1-6, with 11 bases that match TRBD1. Germline CDR1 reads SGHTA; CDR2 reads FQGNSA. The length of the CDR3 is 18 residues. CDR3 DNA: TGTGCCAGCAACTTAGCACGGACAGGGGGCCCCGCAAATTCACCCCTCCACTTT. Residues: CASNLARTGGPANSPLHF.

This clonotype was seen a handful of times. The rearrangement uses TRBV10-3 and TRBJ1-2; 7 bases fit TRBD1. The J segment lost 3 bases and the V segment lost 0 bases, leaving 10 bases of the junction unmatched. Germline values: CDR1 ENHRY, CDR2 SYGVKD. The CDR3 has 17 residues. CDR3 sequence (DNA): TGTGCCATCAGTGAGTCTGAGGGGGCGCAGTTTTACTATGGCTACACCTTC. Protein product: CAISESEGAQFYYGYTF.

The chain combines TRBV6-1 with TRBJ2-1; D may be TRBD1 or TRBD2 (7 bases each). There are 13 residues in the CDR3. V lost 3 bases, J lost 8 bases, and 11 bases lay in between. The V gene's germline CDR1 is MNHNS and CDR2 SASEGT. This CDR3 reads CASSEAGGDEQFF. As DNA, the CDR3 is TGTGCCAGCAGTGAGGCAGGGGGGGATGAGCAGTTCTTC.

J is TRBJ1-1 and V is TRBV3-1; TRBD1 aligns across 9 bases. CDR1 is LGHDT and CDR2 is YNNKEL in the germline V gene (reference sequence). The CDR3 is made up of 15 amino acids. V was pared by 1 base and J by 3 bases, with 3 bases of the junction left unmatched. Here the CDR3 reads CASSQVQGADTEAFF. CDR3 bases: TGTGCCAGCAGCCAAGTACAGGGGGCCGACACTGAAGCTTTCTTT. The whole variable domain, remainder taken from reference TRBV3-1 and TRBJ1-1, is DTAVSQTPKYLVTQMGNDKSIKCEQNLGHDTMYWYKQDSKKFLKIMFSYNNKELIINETVPNRFSPKSPDKAHLNLHINSLELGDSAVYFCASSQVQGADTEAFFGQGTRLTVV.

The table lists this clonotype with a few counts. The rearrangement joins TRBV6-2 or TRBV6-3 to TRBJ2-4; 7 positions agree with TRBD1. This CDR3 is 16 amino acids long. Trimming removed 4 bases from V and 1 base from J; junction bases left unmatched: 7. CDR1 is MNHEY, CDR2 SVGEGT, per germline. The DNA of the CDR3 is TGTGCCAGCAGTTCACCGCCGGACAGGGCCAAAAACATTCAGTACTTC. Amino acid sequence: CASSSPPDRAKNIQYF.

For the CDR3, the DNA is TGTGCCATCAGCCCCGACAGGGAGACCCAGTACTTC. Protein: CAISPDRETQYF. This rearrangement joins TRBV10-3 to TRBJ2-5; TRBD1 is a possible D gene (6 bases). CDR3 length: 12 residues. Germline assignment: CDR1 ENHRY and CDR2 SYGVKD. Deletions cut 6 bases from V and 5 bases from J, with 10 bases between.

Remarks on this clonotype: A single base separates this from a much larger clone, so it may be a read error. This chain joins TRBV7-2 and TRBJ2-3; D is undetermined. The CDR3 is 16 amino acids. The V gene's germline CDR1 is SGHTA and CDR2 FQGNSA. V was cut by 0 bases and J by 5 bases, with 15 bases left in between. For the CDR3, the DNA is TGTGCCAGCAGCTTAGCCCCTAACTTAGCTGAAGATACGCAGTATTTT. Protein sequence: CASSLAPNLAEDTQYF.

The chain uses TRBV9 and TRBJ1-1, with a weak D call TRBD1 (6 bases). With 0 bases removed from V and 1 base from J, the gap between germline ends came to 10 bases. Germline-derived CDR1 and CDR2 are SGDLS and YYNGEE. The CDR3 loop spans 15 amino acids. The CDR3 nucleotides read TGTGCCAGCAGCGTAGGGGGGGCCGGGAACACTGAAGCTTTCTTT. The encoded protein is CASSVGGAGNTEAFF. The variable domain in full, completed from reference TRBV9 and TRBJ1-1, reads DSGVTQTPKHLITATGQRVTLRCSPRSGDLSVYWYQQSLDQGLQFLIQYYNGEERAKGNILERFSAQQFPDLHSELNLSSLELGDSALYFCASSVGGAGNTEAFFGQGTRLTVV.

This clonotype was counted a single time. The rearrangement links TRBV27 to TRBJ2-2, with 9 bases identical to TRBD1. CDR3 length equals 17 residues. The germline gives CDR1 MNHEY, CDR2 SMNVEV (reference sequence). Trimming took 5 bases from V and 3 from J; bases not matched to a gene: 10. The CDR3 DNA follows: TGTGCCAGCAGTCACCGGGACAGGGAGGGTGACACCGGGGAGCTGTTTTTT. Its translation is CASSHRDREGDTGELFF.

This chain links TRBV7-2 with TRBJ2-3; D may match TRBD1 or TRBD2 (5 bases each). CDR1 SGHTA and CDR2 FQGNSA come from the germline V gene. The CDR3 contains 12 residues. V was cut by 5 bases and J by 6 bases, with 9 bases left in between. The CDR3 loop reads CASSGGVDTQYF. As DNA, the CDR3 is TGTGCCAGCAGCGGGGGTGTCGATACGCAGTATTTT.

The table lists this clonotype with a few counts. V usage is TRBV4-3 and J usage is TRBJ1-2, with a weak D call TRBD1 (5 bases). Trimming pared 3 bases from V and 1 base from J, leaving 9 bases between. Germline CDR1 and CDR2: LGHNA and YSLEER. CDR3 length equals 14 residues. The CDR3 loop reads CASSQDNLNYGYTF. The CDR3 bases are TGCGCCAGCAGCCAGGACAACCTTAACTATGGCTACACCTTC.

The chain employs TRBV14 and TRBJ2-7; maybe TRBD2 (5 bases). This CDR3 comprises 15 residues. Per germline, CDR1 SGHDN and CDR2 FVKESK. Trimming stripped 1 base from V and 4 bases from J, with 14 bases between. The chain's CDR3 is CASSQVVEGRYEQYF. For the CDR3, the DNA is TGTGCCAGCAGCCAAGTCGTTGAGGGAAGATACGAGCAGTACTTC.

The CDR3 sequence is CASTQGQYTGELFF. CDR3 nucleotide sequence: TGTGCCAGCACCCAAGGACAGTACACCGGGGAGCTGTTTTTT. The chain carries TRBV6-5 and TRBJ2-2; tentatively, D is TRBD1 (6 bases). CDR1 and CDR2 from the germline V gene are MNHEY and SVGAGI. This CDR3 spans 14 amino acids. V was trimmed by 7 bases and J by 3 bases, leaving 12 bases between them.

This clonotype showed up just a few times. The V and J genes are TRBV28 and TRBJ2-3; 7 bases are a match to TRBD1. This CDR3 comprises 14 residues. Germline-derived CDR1 and CDR2 are MDHEN and SYDVKM. The V gene end was trimmed by 0 bases and the J gene end by 3 bases; junction bases not matched to a gene: 0. CDR3 protein: CASSLWTGTDTQYF. The CDR3, as DNA: TGTGCCAGCAGTTTATGGACAGGGACAGATACGCAGTATTTT.

V is TRBV24-1 and J is TRBJ1-6; unclear D gene. This CDR3 has 14 amino acids. Germline V lookup: CDR1 KGHDR, CDR2 SFDVKD. Trimming stripped 3 bases from V and 5 bases from J, with 7 bases between. Here the CDR3 reads CATSDKGNNSPLHF. In DNA, the CDR3 is TGTGCCACCAGTGATAAGGGAAATAATTCACCCCTCCACTTT.

This clonotype has only a few counts. V and J are TRBV14 and TRBJ2-1; 13 bases agree with TRBD2. With V trimmed by 4 bases and J by 3 bases, 9 bases remained unmatched. This CDR3 has 18 amino acids. Germline V gene sequence: CDR1 SGHDN, CDR2 FVKESK. CDR3 protein: CASSPLGLAGALYNEQFF. In nucleotides, the CDR3 is TGTGCCAGCAGCCCTCTTGGACTAGCGGGGGCCCTCTACAATGAGCAGTTCTTC.

V usage is TRBV20-1 and J usage is TRBJ1-2; TRBD1 matches at 11 bases. The CDR3 is made up of 16 amino acids. With V trimmed by 0 bases and J by 7 bases, 10 bases remained unmatched. Germline V lookup: CDR1 DFQATT, CDR2 SNEGSKA (reference sequence). This CDR3 is CSARDTLGQGAGGYTF. DNA for the CDR3: TGCAGTGCTAGAGATACCCTCGGACAGGGGGCGGGTGGCTACACCTTC.

This clonotype was seen many times. This sequence joins TRBV7-9 and TRBJ2-1, with D tentatively TRBD1 or TRBD2 (5 bases each). This CDR3 spans 12 amino acids. V gave up 5 bases and J gave up 9 bases, with 11 bases separating them. CDR1 and CDR2 (germline): SEHNR, FQNEAQ (reference sequence). The CDR3 DNA follows: TGTGCCAGCAGCCTCGGGACGGGTGAGCAGTTCTTC. Residues: CASSLGTGEQFF.

This clonotype was observed a few times. The chain joins TRBV6-1 to TRBJ2-7; no reliable D call. The germline V and J ends were trimmed by 2 bases and 7 bases, with 15 bases remaining between them. CDR1 is MNHNS and CDR2 is SASEGT in the germline V gene. This CDR3 comprises 14 residues. The CDR3 spells CASSELGRDGEQYV. The DNA of the CDR3 is TGTGCCAGCAGTGAACTAGGTCGAGATGGAGAGCAGTACGTC.

This clonotype was observed a few times. The rearrangement links TRBV10-3 to TRBJ2-5; possible D gene TRBD1, 6 bases. Germline-derived CDR1 and CDR2 are ENHRY and SYGVKD. Deletions cut 0 bases from V and 4 bases from J, with 12 bases between. The CDR3 contains 15 residues. CDR3 region: CAISESRGTPETQYF. In DNA, the CDR3 is TGTGCCATCAGTGAGTCGAGGGGGACACCAGAGACCCAGTACTTC.

This chain uses TRBV6-6 with TRBJ2-3; 8 nucleotides agree with TRBD2. Germline CDR1 reads MNHNY; CDR2 reads SVGAGI (reference sequence). V shed 1 base, J shed 1 base, and the junction held 13 bases outside the gene matches. This CDR3 is built from 19 residues. CDR3 loop: CASSYLTPIAGKRTDTQYF. The DNA of the CDR3 is TGTGCCAGCAGTTACTTGACCCCTATAGCGGGGAAACGCACAGATACGCAGTATTTT.

As for this clonotype: An end of the junction differs from the germline gene, which may be a read error. The chain joins TRBV7-6 to TRBJ1-2; D unclear. The germline CDR1 and CDR2 sequences are SGHVS and FNYEAQ. The CDR3 totals 17 residues. The CDR3 reads CASSVAQRAIRDYGYTF. The CDR3 DNA is TGTGCCAGCAGCGTAGCACAAAGGGCCATTAGGGACTATGGCTACACCTTC.

J is TRBJ2-7 and V is TRBV11-2; possible D gene TRBD1, 6 bases. Per the germline V gene, CDR1 is SGHAT and CDR2 is FQNNGV. There are 15 residues in the CDR3. V was pared by 2 bases and J by 4 bases, with 15 bases between. CDR3 sequence: CASSLLPPDRYEQYF. The CDR3 DNA follows: TGTGCCAGCAGCTTACTTCCGCCGGACAGATACGAGCAGTACTTC. Full variable domain (missing parts from reference TRBV11-2 and TRBJ2-7): EAGVAQSPRYKIIEKRQSVAFWCNPISGHATLYWYQQILGQGPKLLIQFQNNGVVDDSQLPKDRFSAERLKGVDSTLKIQPAKLEDSAVYLCASSLLPPDRYEQYFGPGTRLTVT.

This clonotype appeared many times. The chain joins TRBV7-6 to TRBJ1-2; TRBD1 matches at 7 bases. CDR3 size: 16 residues. Germline V gene sequence: CDR1 SGHVS, CDR2 FNYEAQ. With 3 bases clipped from V and 2 bases from J, the junction kept 9 bases outside the gene matches. The CDR3 nucleotides read TGTGCCAGCAGCTTTATCCCAGCAGGGGGAAACTATGGCTACACCTTC. It is translated as CASSFIPAGGNYGYTF.

This chain uses TRBV7-6 with TRBJ1-2; D not certain. The V gene lost 5 bases and the J gene lost 5 bases, with 12 bases spanning the gap. This CDR3 comprises 13 residues. Per the germline V gene, CDR1 is SGHVS and CDR2 is FNYEAQ. The CDR3 reads CASSQVIGYGYTF. The CDR3 coding sequence is TGTGCCAGCAGCCAAGTGATAGGATATGGCTACACCTTC. The full variable domain, in which reference TRBV7-6 and TRBJ1-2 provide the parts outside the CDR3, is GAGVSQSPRYKVTKRGQDVALRCDPISGHVSLYWYRQALGQGPEFLTYFNYEAQQDKSGLPNDRFSAERPEGSISTLTIQRTEQRDSAMYRCASSQVIGYGYTFGSGTRLTVV.